The TCR beta chain described here comes from a study of T cell responses to AZD1222 COVID-19 vaccine. Clones were sequenced by immunoSEQ multiplex PCR, and TCRdb holds only the in-frame ones, with some missing. The sample lists about 96,000 clones, around 87% seen once, with around 3% in the top ten. This clone was recorded once. Germline V gene data show CDR1 as MDHEN and CDR2 as SYDVKM. Trimming pared 6 bases from V and 2 bases from J, leaving 13 bases between. The CDR3 totals 15 residues. The TCR sequence derives from an adult in good health. The starting material was peripheral blood, obtained on day 0 of AZD1222 vaccination. The gene calls are TRBV28 and TRBJ1-4; tentative D call: TRBD1 (5 bases). This CDR3 reads CASRGLGVTNEKLFF. For the CDR3, the DNA is TGTGCCAGCAGGGGATTAGGGGTGACTAATGAAAAACTGTTTTTT.